Sequencing of this T cell receptor beta chain was carried out in a study of early T cells in non-severe SARS-CoV-2 infection. TCRdb redid the calling of the 5' RACE reads with MiXCR, one entry per CDR3 protein. The sample includes tens of thousands of distinct CDR3 sequences, around 4.5% of them seen just once. This clonotype was counted at least ten times. Germline V gives CDR1 SGHRS, CDR2 YFSETQ. Trimming shortened V by 2 bases and J by 2 bases, and 13 bases separated the two germline ends. The CDR3 length is 15 residues. This receptor was identified in an adult who was a healthcare worker with PCR-confirmed SARS-CoV-2 infection or an uninfected control (not recorded which). The V gene is TRBV5-1, the J gene TRBJ1-2, with D possibly matching TRBD1 (6 bases). The specimen sequenced was whole blood. This CDR3 reads CASSLQGEVNYGYTF. The CDR3 DNA reads TGCGCCAGCAGCTTACAGGGAGAAGTAAACTATGGCTACACCTTC.